These T cell receptor beta chains were read from a single sample in a study of early T cells in non-severe SARS-CoV-2 infection. MiXCR was run by TCRdb on the 5' RACE reads, yielding one entry per CDR3 protein. The sample lists under 80,000 distinct CDR3 sequences; roughly 11% were seen once. The sample comprised whole blood. Receptor source: an adult who was a healthcare worker with PCR-confirmed SARS-CoV-2 infection or an uninfected control (not recorded which). Both conserved end residues are part of each CDR3. D genes are given only for firm matches. Expanded clones get a size class; other rows say once, few or many, or leave the size out.

CASSLLGQGAFGTDTQYF TGTGCCAGCTCTCTCCTGGGACAGGGGGCATTCGGAACAGATACGCAGTATTTT TRBJ2-3 TRBD1 TRBV18 many
CSWEGRLSDTQYF TGCAGCTGGGAGGGGCGCCTCTCAGATACGCAGTATTTT TRBJ2-3 TRBD2 TRBV29-1 .
CASSLSAGESYNEQFF TGTGCCAGCAGTTTATCTGCGGGGGAGTCCTACAATGAGCAGTTCTTC TRBJ2-1 TRBD2 TRBV27 many
CSVRRASTDTQYF TGCAGCGTTCGGCGCGCCAGCACAGATACGCAGTATTTT TRBJ2-3 . TRBV29-1 many
CASSLTDRPQENIQYF TGTGCCAGCAGCCTAACCGACAGGCCTCAGGAAAACATTCAGTACTTC TRBJ2-4 . TRBV3-1 few
CASPSRTPGEAFF TGTGCCAGCCCTTCCCGGACCCCGGGGGAAGCTTTCTTT TRBJ1-1 . TRBV19 many
CASSLVGLAFTGELFF TGTGCCAGCAGCTTAGTCGGACTAGCGTTCACCGGGGAGCTGTTTTTT TRBJ2-2 TRBD2 TRBV7-2 few
CASSSSADTQYF TGTGCCAGCTCATCCAGCGCAGATACGCAGTATTTT TRBJ2-3 . TRBV18 many
CSVAAGYSGNTIYF TGCAGCGTCGCAGCTGGGTACTCTGGAAACACCATATATTTT TRBJ1-3 . TRBV29-1 many
CASSRDRGGPYEQYF TGTGCCAGCAGCCGTGACAGGGGAGGTCCCTACGAGCAGTACTTC TRBJ2-7 TRBD1 TRBV27 many
CASSQDGRNQETQYF TGCGCCAGCAGCCAAGACGGACGGAACCAAGAGACCCAGTACTTC TRBJ2-5 . TRBV4-1 many
CASKGMTRDQPQHF TGTGCCAGCAAAGGGATGACCCGGGATCAGCCCCAGCATTTT TRBJ1-5 . TRBV2 few
CASSDSNRAVNQPQHF TGTGCCAGCAGTGACTCGAACAGGGCCGTAAATCAGCCCCAGCATTTT TRBJ1-5 . TRBV6-4 .
CAISDRTVAQYF TGTGCCATCAGTGATCGTACCGTGGCGCAGTATTTT TRBJ2-3 . TRBV10-3 .
CSVDLGGDYGYTF TGCAGCGTTGATCTAGGGGGCGACTATGGCTACACCTTC TRBJ1-2 TRBD1 TRBV29-1 .
CASSTSTGRTEAFF TGTGCCAGCAGCACCTCGACAGGGAGAACTGAAGCTTTCTTT TRBJ1-1 TRBD1 TRBV9 .
CASSSRQQETQYF TGTGCCAGTAGTAGTAGACAGCAAGAGACCCAGTACTTC TRBJ2-5 . TRBV19 many
CAISERLAGERSRETQYF TGTGCCATCAGTGAGAGGCTAGCGGGAGAGCGGAGTCGAGAGACCCAGTACTTC TRBJ2-5 TRBD2 TRBV10-3 many
CASDRTSGQETQYF TGTGCCAGCGACCGGACTAGCGGCCAAGAGACCCAGTACTTC TRBJ2-5 TRBD2 TRBV5-5 many
CSAKADGQYNSPLHF TGCAGTGCTAAAGCGGATGGACAGTATAATTCACCCCTCCACTTT TRBJ1-6 . TRBV20-1 .
CASSPGTDFTDTQYF TGCGCCAGCAGTCCCGGGACAGACTTCACAGATACGCAGTATTTT TRBJ2-3 TRBD1 TRBV5-1 .
CSVEGKYTYNEQFF TGCAGCGTTGAGGGCAAATACACCTACAATGAGCAGTTCTTC TRBJ2-1 . TRBV29-1 many
CASSLSGNTGELFF TGCGCCAGCAGCTTGTCTGGGAACACCGGGGAGCTGTTTTTT TRBJ2-2 . TRBV5-1 .
CASSPPLRRLGYGTQYF TGTGCCAGCAGCCCCCCTCTCCGCAGACTAGGGTACGGGACCCAGTACTTC TRBJ2-5 . TRBV5-6 .
CSVLRGEQFF TGCAGCGTTCTGCGGGGTGAGCAGTTCTTC TRBJ2-1 . TRBV29-1 many
CASSLDYRFSEQYF TGTGCCAGCAGTTTGGATTACAGGTTTTCCGAGCAGTACTTC TRBJ2-7 . TRBV12-3/TRBV12-4 few
CASSIWTGPSYEQYF TGCGCCAGCAGCATCTGGACAGGGCCGTCCTACGAGCAGTACTTC TRBJ2-7 TRBD1 TRBV5-1 many
CASSSGGENYGYTF TGCGCCAGCAGCTCAGGGGGCGAGAACTATGGCTACACCTTC TRBJ1-2 TRBD1 TRBV10-2 many
CASSQDRGRDGKNIQYF TGCGCCAGCAGCCAAGACAGGGGACGTGACGGGAAAAACATTCAGTACTTC TRBJ2-4 . TRBV4-1 few
CASSLAGLGHEQYF TGTGCCAGCAGCTTGGCAGGGCTAGGCCACGAGCAGTACTTC TRBJ2-7 . TRBV5-5 .
CASSHARTGTEYNEQFF TGTGCCAGCAGCCACGCCCGTACCGGGACAGAGTACAATGAGCAGTTCTTC TRBJ2-1 TRBD1 TRBV3-1 .
CSVGMEGGVNTEAFF TGCAGCGTCGGCATGGAAGGGGGCGTTAACACTGAAGCTTTCTTT TRBJ1-1 TRBD1 TRBV29-1 .